The TCR beta chain described here comes from a study of T cell changes during pregnancy in multiple sclerosis. Generated by immunoSEQ multiplex PCR, the TCRdb table keeps only in-frame clones and is missing some. Of approximately 93,000 clones in the sample, around 93% were seen once. This CDR3 region has 17 residues. The ends were cut back, 0 bases at V and 4 bases at J, with 16 bases in the middle. Germline CDR1 is SGDLS and CDR2 is YYNGEE. The clonotype originates from a female donor with multiple sclerosis, enrolled in a pregnancy study. Source: peripheral blood, taken before pregnancy. The gene calls are TRBV9 and TRBJ1-4, with D tentatively TRBD1 (5 bases). The CDR3 is CASSVATGGLRNEKLFF. The CDR3 DNA follows: TGTGCCAGCAGCGTAGCTACAGGAGGGTTACGTAATGAAAAACTGTTTTTT.